Following are 11 T cell receptor beta chains from one sample sequenced in a study of CD8+CD57+ T cells in acquired aplastic anemia. It was genomic DNA that served as the template for profiling TCR beta VDJ and CDR3. MiXCR, run by TCRdb on the reads, gives a single entry per CDR3 protein. The top ten clones hold roughly 29% of a sample with about 150,000 distinct CDR3 sequences, 40% to 60% of them seen once. Sequenced patients had shown CD8+CD57+ cell expansion by flow cytometry. The sequenced sample consisted of sorted CD4+, CD8+, or CD8+CD57+ T cells (not recorded which) from PBMCs. These receptors all stem from a human donor with aplastic anemia.

Only a few counts were recorded for this clonotype. The J gene is TRBJ1-5, the V gene TRBV6-1; D gene ambiguous. V was trimmed by 5 bases and J by 0 bases, leaving 11 bases between them. The CDR3 has 15 residues. Per the germline V gene, CDR1 is MNHNS and CDR2 is SASEGT. This CDR3 reads CASSPRTDSNQPQHF. Here the CDR3 DNA reads TGTGCCAGCAGTCCCAGGACGGATAGCAATCAGCCCCAGCATTTT.

The V call is TRBV7-2, the J call TRBJ1-1; D uncertain. CDR1 SGHTA and CDR2 FQGNSA come from the germline V gene. There are 12 residues in the CDR3. The germline V and J ends were trimmed by 4 bases and 11 bases, with 14 bases remaining between them. The CDR3 sequence is CASSSSRPGAFF. CDR3 coding DNA: TGTGCCAGCAGCTCTAGCCGCCCCGGGGCTTTCTTT.

The chain carries TRBV24-1 and TRBJ2-1; 14 bases align to TRBD2. Germline V gene lookup returns CDR1 KGHDR and CDR2 SFDVKD. V lost 4 bases, J lost 9 bases, and 4 bases stayed unmatched. The CDR3 runs 15 residues. Here the CDR3 reads CATSDQTSGRGEQFF. CDR3 sequence (DNA): TGTGCCACCAGTGACCAGACTAGCGGGAGGGGTGAGCAGTTCTTC.

This clonotype was recorded many times. The chain has TRBV6-5 and TRBJ2-7; D gene ambiguous. The CDR3 covers 16 residues. V lost 4 bases and J lost 4, with 20 bases in between. Germline V gives CDR1 MNHEY, CDR2 SVGAGI. The CDR3 region is CASSFNLGLQVYEQYF. The CDR3 bases are TGTGCCAGCAGTTTCAACCTAGGGCTCCAAGTATACGAGCAGTACTTC.

V is TRBV29-1 and J is TRBJ2-7, with 10 bases aligning to TRBD1. The CDR3 runs to 14 residues. Germline V lookup: CDR1 SQVTM, CDR2 ANQGSEA. The CDR3 protein is CSAEVGDRGYEQYF. For the CDR3, the DNA is TGCAGTGCTGAAGTAGGGGACAGGGGATACGAGCAGTACTTC.

This clonotype was seen more than once but under ten times. This sequence joins TRBV7-9 and TRBJ1-2, with TRBD1 as a possible D gene (5 bases). The CDR3 runs to 15 residues. V was clipped by 5 bases and J by 4 bases, with 17 bases between them. Germline V gene sequence: CDR1 SEHNR, CDR2 FQNEAQ (reference sequence). The CDR3 DNA sequence: TGTGCCAGCAGCGACCAACAACAGGATCCCTATGGCTACACCTTC. It specifies CASSDQQQDPYGYTF.

The J gene is TRBJ1-1, the V gene TRBV7-8; D remains unclear. The V and J ends lost 2 bases and 1 base respectively, with 11 bases between them. The germline CDR1 and CDR2 sequences are SGHVS and FQNEAQ. The CDR3 contains 15 residues. The CDR3 reads CASSLMRAQNTEAFF. The CDR3 bases are TGTGCCAGCAGCTTAATGAGGGCTCAGAACACTGAAGCTTTCTTT.

In regard to this clonotype: The DNA is omitted, as the CDR3 cannot be located on it reliably, and the CDR3 follows TCRdb's listing. The chain uses TRBV25-1 and TRBJ1-6; no check of the table's D call, TRBD1, against the DNA was made. The CDR3 is made up of 17 amino acids, end residues included. Germline loops: CDR1 MGHDK, CDR2 SYGVNS. CDR3 protein: CASSPPFGQGSNSPLHF.

Many counts were recorded for this clonotype. The V gene is TRBV15, the J gene TRBJ2-2; D gene unclear. The V gene's germline CDR1 is LNHNV and CDR2 YYDKDF (reference sequence). The germline V and J ends were trimmed by 2 bases and 4 bases, with 20 bases remaining between them. The CDR3 contains 18 residues. The CDR3 sequence: CATSRTSNVGIVTGELFF. The DNA for the CDR3 is TGTGCCACCAGCAGAACCTCCAATGTGGGGATAGTCACCGGGGAGCTGTTTTTT.

V gene TRBV5-1 combines with J gene TRBJ2-5; 8 bases match TRBD2. V lost 3 bases to trimming and J lost 1 base; unmatched junction nucleotides: 8. The CDR3 is 16 residues long. Germline V gene data show CDR1 as SGHRS and CDR2 as YFSETQ. The CDR3 DNA follows: TGCGCCAGCAGCTCCGTGCGGGCGGGGGGCCAAGAGACCCAGTACTTC. It is translated as CASSSVRAGGQETQYF.

The chain has TRBV20-1 and TRBJ1-1; D is unclear. CDR1 is DFQATT, CDR2 SNEGSKA, per germline (reference sequence). Trimming shortened V by 0 bases and J by 0 bases, and 5 bases separated the two germline ends. The CDR3 length is 13 residues. The chain's CDR3 is CSARDFVNTEAFF. The CDR3 DNA is TGCAGTGCTAGAGATTTCGTGAACACTGAAGCTTTCTTT.